This T cell receptor beta chain was sequenced during a study of Graves' ophthalmopathy and Graves' hyperthyroidism (dated by TCRdb to the late 2010s). For the study in its entirety: Peripheral blood was collected at initial diagnosis, before any treatment. The study used TCR beta repertoire signatures to distinguish Graves' ophthalmopathy from Graves' hyperthyroidism and to predict progression to ophthalmopathy. In total, 135 blood samples were TCR-sequenced: fewer than 50 ophthalmopathy, approximately 75 hyperthyroidism and about 17 hyperthyroidism-to-ophthalmopathy patients. To explore V-J signatures distinguishing ophthalmopathy from hyperthyroidism, a discovery set of around 100 patients (around 44 ophthalmopathy, 57 stable hyperthyroidism) was enrolled. An independent validation cohort comprised 18 to 20 hyperthyroidism patients and 15 to 17 patients who later progressed from hyperthyroidism to ophthalmopathy. In roughly 6 hyperthyroidism patients, T-cell repertoires of thyroid tissue and blood were compared. Once sampling was done, hyperthyroidism patients were given methimazole at a starting dose of 30 mg daily, while ophthalmopathy patients were given high-dose intravenous methylprednisolone. The 85 to 100 discovery patients were randomly split 7:3 into training and test sets.

The germline V gene (reference sequence) yields LNHDA for CDR1 and SQIVND for CDR2. The CDR3, cysteine through phenylalanine, is 15 amino acids long. This entry keeps only the CDR3 DNA: 45 bases, framed from base 1. V has 7 bases trimmed and J has 2 bases trimmed; junction bases matching no gene number 3. For repertoire sequencing, the TCR beta CDR3 regions were amplified from RNA transcripts. A first-round RT-PCR used HTBI primers with the Qiagen OneStep RT-PCR kit, followed by a second-round multiplex PCR, size selection and purification. Libraries were sequenced on an Illumina HiSeq2000 using paired-end 100 bp reads. Processing in the source paper ran as follows. SOAPnuke was used to process the reads, throwing out any read that had adapters, had uncalled bases, had a mean Phred below 15, or lacked an exact constant-primer or identifier match. High-quality paired reads were merged with COPE v1.2.5. Unique nucleotide sequences were defined as clonotypes and aligned to IMGT TRB V, D and J references using MiTCR v1.1. Analysis was restricted to V-J combinations with a frequency above 0.0001, which covered about 99% of repertoires. For each V-J combination, a TCR clonal expansion and chaos score was defined as the ratio of F50 clonal expansion to chaos observed in the TCRdist matrix. Welch's t-statistics and random forest were used to reduce the features to 13 V-J combinations, which were then used as input to a naive Bayes classifier. Thyroid-blood repertoire similarity was quantified with the Morisita-Horn index. In TCRdb, the public reads were trimmed at Q25 with fastp and aligned with MiXCR, with productive beta chains retained. Rows are combined by CDR3 protein, so each entry shows the most common genes and DNA. The V and J calls, along with clone size, are taken from TCRdb and not from the paper's own processing. The sample table contains roughly 500,000 distinct CDR3 sequences; only one count was recorded for 14% of them. The ten largest clones add up to 8% to 10% of the sample.

Ophthalmopathy patients were characterized by moderately to severely active disease, a Clinical Activity Score of at least 3, a NOSPECS grade of at least 4, and a disease duration under 3 months. Patients with other autoimmune diseases, uncontrolled infections, pregnancy or lactation were excluded from the study. Diagnosis relied on clinical symptoms, serum thyroxine, TRAb, thyroid ultrasound and orbital computed tomography. PBMCs were isolated from approximately 10 ml of fresh peripheral blood by Ficoll-Paque density gradient centrifugation. Total RNA was extracted using Trizol reagent, and RNA quality was checked on an Agilent 2100 Bioanalyzer. This clonotype was found many times. Its antigen remains unidentified. No much larger clone is present one base from it, and per-base qualities are unavailable. Study-wide findings and limitations: Most expanded thyroid clonotypes with frequency above 0.001 were also detected in blood, suggesting blood repertoires may reflect the thyroid immune response. No statistical method was used to set the sample size in advance, and the investigators knew which group each participant was assigned to. In validation, the model predicted ophthalmopathy progression with nearly 71% sensitivity and roughly 72% specificity; 12 predicted patients were CT-confirmed with GO in a median of approximately 6.5 months. The 13-signature model separated ophthalmopathy from stable hyperthyroidism with 85% to 90% sensitivity and approximately 83% specificity in cross-validation, and 80%/75% in the test set.

Material for sequencing was blood. The receptor comes from a woman in her 30s with Graves' ophthalmopathy. Donor details come from another sample of the same person, matched by shared clones. The chain uses TRBV19 and TRBJ2-2; the junction holds 11 bases that match TRBD2. The sequenced DNA: TGTGCCAGTATTAGCGGGAGGGGTAACACCGGGGAGCTGTTTTTT. Its amino acids are CASISGRGNTGELFF.